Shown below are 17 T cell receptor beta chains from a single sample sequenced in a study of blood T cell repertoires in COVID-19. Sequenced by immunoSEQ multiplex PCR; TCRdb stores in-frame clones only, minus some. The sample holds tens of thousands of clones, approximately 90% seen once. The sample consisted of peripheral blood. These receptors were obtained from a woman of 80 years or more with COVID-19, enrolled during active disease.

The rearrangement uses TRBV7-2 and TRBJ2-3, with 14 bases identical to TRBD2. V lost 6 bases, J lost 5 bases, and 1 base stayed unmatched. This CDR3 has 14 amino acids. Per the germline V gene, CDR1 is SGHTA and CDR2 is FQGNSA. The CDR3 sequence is CASRTSGGVDTQYF. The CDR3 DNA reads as TGTGCCAGCAGGACTAGCGGGGGGGTAGATACGCAGTATTTT.

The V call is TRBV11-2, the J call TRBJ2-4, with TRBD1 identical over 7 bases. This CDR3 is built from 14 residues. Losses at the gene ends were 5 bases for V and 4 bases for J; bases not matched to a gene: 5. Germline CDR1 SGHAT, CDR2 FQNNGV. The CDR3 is CASSPSGQKNIQYF. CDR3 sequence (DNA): TGTGCCAGCAGCCCGTCGGGACAGAAAAACATTCAGTACTTC.

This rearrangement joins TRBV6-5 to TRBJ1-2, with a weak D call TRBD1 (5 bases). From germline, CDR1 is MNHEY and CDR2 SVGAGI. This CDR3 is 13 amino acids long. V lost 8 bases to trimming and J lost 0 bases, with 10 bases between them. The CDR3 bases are TGTGCCAGCGACAGAAAAACTAACTATGGCTACACCTTC. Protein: CASDRKTNYGYTF.

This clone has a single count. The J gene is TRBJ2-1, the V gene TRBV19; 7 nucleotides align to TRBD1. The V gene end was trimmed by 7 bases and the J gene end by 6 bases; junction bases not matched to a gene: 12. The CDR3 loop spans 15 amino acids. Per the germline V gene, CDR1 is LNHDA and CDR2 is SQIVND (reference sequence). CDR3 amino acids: CASIDPGGTLNEQFF. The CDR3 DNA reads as TGTGCCAGTATCGATCCAGGGGGAACGCTCAATGAGCAGTTCTTC. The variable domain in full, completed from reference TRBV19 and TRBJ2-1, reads DGGITQSPKYLFRKEGQNVTLSCEQNLNHDAMYWYRQDPGQGLRLIYYSQIVNDFQKGDIAEGYSVSREKKESFPLTVTSAQKNPTAFYLCASIDPGGTLNEQFFGPGTRLTVL.

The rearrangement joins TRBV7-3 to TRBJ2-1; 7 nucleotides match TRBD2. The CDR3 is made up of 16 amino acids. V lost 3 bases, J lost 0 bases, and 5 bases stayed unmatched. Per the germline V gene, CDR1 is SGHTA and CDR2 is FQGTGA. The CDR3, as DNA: TGTGCCAGCAGCTTGACGGGGGGACGCTCCTACAATGAGCAGTTCTTC. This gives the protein CASSLTGGRSYNEQFF.

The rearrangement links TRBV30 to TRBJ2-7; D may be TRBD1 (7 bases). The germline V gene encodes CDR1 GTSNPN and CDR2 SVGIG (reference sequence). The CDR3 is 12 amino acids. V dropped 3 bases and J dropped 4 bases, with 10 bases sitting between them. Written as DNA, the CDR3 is TGTGCCTGGAGGGCAGGGGGGTACGAGCAGTACTTC. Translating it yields CAWRAGGYEQYF.

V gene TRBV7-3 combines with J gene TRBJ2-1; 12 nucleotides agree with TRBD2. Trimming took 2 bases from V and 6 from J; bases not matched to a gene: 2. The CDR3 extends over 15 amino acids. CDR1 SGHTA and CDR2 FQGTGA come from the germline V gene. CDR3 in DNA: TGTGCCAGCAGCTTACGACTAGCGGGGGCCAATGAGCAGTTCTTC. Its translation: CASSLRLAGANEQFF.

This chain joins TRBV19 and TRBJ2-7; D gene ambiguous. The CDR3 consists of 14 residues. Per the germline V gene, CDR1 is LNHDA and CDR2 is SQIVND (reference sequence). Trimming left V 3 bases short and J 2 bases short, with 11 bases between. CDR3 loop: CASSITGTAYEQYF. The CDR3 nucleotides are TGTGCCAGTAGTATCACCGGTACCGCCTACGAGCAGTACTTC.

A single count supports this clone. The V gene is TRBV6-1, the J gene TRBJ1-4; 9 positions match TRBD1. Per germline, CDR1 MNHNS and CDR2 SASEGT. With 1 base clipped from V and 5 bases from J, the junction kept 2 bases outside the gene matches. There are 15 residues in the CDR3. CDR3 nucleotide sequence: TGTGCCAGCAGTGAAGGCGGGACAGGGAATGAAAAACTGTTTTTT. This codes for CASSEGGTGNEKLFF.

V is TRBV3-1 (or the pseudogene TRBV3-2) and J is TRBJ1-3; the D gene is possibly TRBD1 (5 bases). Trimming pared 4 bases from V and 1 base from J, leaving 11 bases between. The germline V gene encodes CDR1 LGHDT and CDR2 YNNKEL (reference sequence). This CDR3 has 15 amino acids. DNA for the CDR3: TGTGCCAGCAGCCGGACATCTCCTTCTGGAAACACCATATATTTT. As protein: CASSRTSPSGNTIYF.

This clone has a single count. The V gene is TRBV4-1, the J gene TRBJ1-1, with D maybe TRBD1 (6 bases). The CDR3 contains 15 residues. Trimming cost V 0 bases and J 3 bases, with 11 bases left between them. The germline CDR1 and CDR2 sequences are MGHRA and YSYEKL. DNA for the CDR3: TGCGCCAGCAGCCAAGATCTGGGGGCAGACACTGAAGCTTTCTTT. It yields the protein CASSQDLGADTEAFF.

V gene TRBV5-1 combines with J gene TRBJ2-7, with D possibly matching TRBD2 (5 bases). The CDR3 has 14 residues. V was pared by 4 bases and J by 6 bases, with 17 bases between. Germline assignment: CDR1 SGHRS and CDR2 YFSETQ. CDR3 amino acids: CASSPGWTRGEQYF. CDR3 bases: TGCGCCAGCAGCCCGGGATGGACCCGGGGCGAGCAGTACTTC.

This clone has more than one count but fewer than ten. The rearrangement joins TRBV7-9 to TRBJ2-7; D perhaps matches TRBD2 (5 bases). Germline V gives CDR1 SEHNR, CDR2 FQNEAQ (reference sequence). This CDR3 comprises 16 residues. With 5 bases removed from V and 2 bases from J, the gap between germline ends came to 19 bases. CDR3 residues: CASSRAAPRQPYEQYF. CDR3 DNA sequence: TGTGCCAGCAGCCGAGCGGCCCCCCGACAACCCTACGAGCAGTACTTC.

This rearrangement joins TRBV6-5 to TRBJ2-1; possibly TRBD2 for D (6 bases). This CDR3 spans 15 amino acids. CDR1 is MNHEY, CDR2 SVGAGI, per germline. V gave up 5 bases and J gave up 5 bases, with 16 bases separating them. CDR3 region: CASSTEGMFNNEQFF. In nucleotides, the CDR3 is TGTGCCAGCAGTACGGAGGGGATGTTTAACAATGAGCAGTTCTTC.

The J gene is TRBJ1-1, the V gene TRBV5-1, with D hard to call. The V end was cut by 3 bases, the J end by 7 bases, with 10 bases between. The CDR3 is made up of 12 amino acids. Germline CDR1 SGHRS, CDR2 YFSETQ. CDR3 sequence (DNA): TGCGCCAGCAGCTCCCCCAGTAATGAAGCTTTCTTT. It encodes CASSSPSNEAFF.

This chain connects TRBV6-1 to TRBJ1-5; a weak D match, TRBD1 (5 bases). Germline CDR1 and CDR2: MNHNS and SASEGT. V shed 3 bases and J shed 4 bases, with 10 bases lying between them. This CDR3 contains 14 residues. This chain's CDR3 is CASSEIGGNQPQHF. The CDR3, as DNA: TGTGCCAGCAGTGAGATCGGGGGGAATCAGCCCCAGCATTTT.

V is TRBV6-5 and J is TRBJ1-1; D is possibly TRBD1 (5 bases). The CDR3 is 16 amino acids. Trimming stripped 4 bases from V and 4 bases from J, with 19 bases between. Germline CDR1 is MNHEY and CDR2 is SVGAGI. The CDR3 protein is CASSSSVGFRGTEAFF. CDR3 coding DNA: TGTGCCAGCAGTTCCTCAGTTGGGTTTAGGGGCACTGAAGCTTTCTTT.